These 7 T cell receptor beta chains came from one sample sequenced in a study of T cell responses to AZD1222 COVID-19 vaccine. Clones were read by immunoSEQ multiplex PCR, and TCRdb kept only the in-frame ones, dropping some. This sample has under 30,000 clones; approximately 90% occur once, and the top ten carry roughly 8.1%. The source material was peripheral blood, sampled 28 days after the second AZD1222 dose. These receptor sequences come from an adult who received the AZD1222 COVID-19 vaccine.

V gene TRBV30 combines with J gene TRBJ2-7; 11 nucleotides agree with TRBD2. The CDR3 loop spans 13 amino acids. Germline V CDR1 and CDR2: GTSNPN, SVGIG (reference sequence). V lost 8 bases and J lost 6; bases outside the gene matches: 9. The CDR3 region is CAALLAGVAEQYF. The DNA of the CDR3 is TGTGCCGCCCTACTAGCGGGAGTTGCCGAGCAGTACTTC.

The chain is built from TRBV19 and TRBJ1-6; the D gene is possibly TRBD1 (5 bases). The CDR3 contains 15 residues. CDR1 is LNHDA, CDR2 SQIVND, per germline (reference sequence). The germline V and J ends were trimmed by 5 bases and 7 bases, with 15 bases remaining between them. The CDR3 DNA follows: TGTGCCAGTAGTCCACAGGCTGCGGGGAATTCACCCCTCCACTTT. The encoded protein is CASSPQAAGNSPLHF.

This sequence joins TRBV3-1 (or the pseudogene TRBV3-2) and TRBJ2-1, with D perhaps matching TRBD2 (5 bases). Germline CDR1 is LGHDT and CDR2 is YNNKEL (reference sequence). Trimming removed 0 bases at V and 6 bases at J, with 9 bases between. The CDR3 has 14 residues. CDR3 region: CASSQDDEGNEQFF. The CDR3 DNA reads TGTGCCAGCAGCCAAGATGATGAGGGCAATGAGCAGTTCTTC.

The chain uses TRBV18 and TRBJ1-1, with D hard to call. The V gene lost 3 bases and the J gene lost 0 bases, with 11 bases spanning the gap. The germline V gene encodes CDR1 KGHSH and CDR2 LQKENI. The CDR3 length is 15 residues. The CDR3 sequence is CASSPRVSMNTEAFF. The DNA of the CDR3 is TGTGCCAGCTCACCTCGTGTCAGTATGAACACTGAAGCTTTCTTT.

The J gene is TRBJ1-1, the V gene TRBV27; 7 bases fit TRBD1. Germline trimming cut 5 bases from V and 6 bases from J; bases unmatched to any gene: 9. Germline V gene lookup returns CDR1 MNHEY and CDR2 SMNVEV (reference sequence). The CDR3 has 14 amino acids. The CDR3 sequence is CASSIGGGGAEAFF. The CDR3 bases are TGTGCCAGCAGTATAGGGGGCGGTGGGGCTGAAGCTTTCTTT.

V gene TRBV28 combines with J gene TRBJ2-1, with TRBD2 identical over 9 bases. The germline V gene encodes CDR1 MDHEN and CDR2 SYDVKM. V dropped 7 bases and J dropped 4; count of bases not matched to a gene: 8. The length of the CDR3 is 15 residues. CDR3 bases: TGTGCCAGCATCCGTCAGAGCGGGGGGTACAATGAGCAGTTCTTC. Translating it yields CASIRQSGGYNEQFF.

The V and J genes are TRBV7-3 and TRBJ1-1; D is perhaps TRBD1 (6 bases). The ends were cut back, 8 bases at V and 1 base at J, with 17 bases in the middle. This CDR3 spans 15 amino acids. CDR1 is SGHTA and CDR2 is FQGTGA in the germline V gene. The CDR3 loop reads CASGTGGVGNTEAFF. CDR3 DNA: TGTGCCAGCGGAACCGGGGGCGTTGGGAACACTGAAGCTTTCTTT.